The 15 T cell receptor beta chains below were found in one sample sequenced in a study of cytomegalovirus exposure and HLA in healthy donors. The PCR employed 60 Vbeta primers together with 13 Jbeta primers. Sequencing used immunoSEQ multiplex PCR; TCRdb keeps in-frame clones, though not all of them. Counted here are 140,000 or so clones, about 70% occurring once; the ten biggest clones make up around 4.7%. Material for sequencing was PBMCs. These receptor sequences come from a man aged 60 to 75 in good health and CMV-seronegative.

V usage is TRBV11-2 and J usage is TRBJ2-5, with D perhaps matching TRBD1 (6 bases). Looked up from germline, CDR1 is SGHAT and CDR2 is FQNNGV. The CDR3 totals 14 residues. The V end was cut by 1 base, the J end by 4 bases, with 10 bases between. CDR3 sequence: CASSLVWGPETQYF. Here the CDR3 DNA reads TGTGCCAGCAGCTTAGTTTGGGGGCCAGAGACCCAGTACTTC.

V and J are TRBV6-5 and TRBJ1-2; no clear D gene. Trimming took 5 bases from V and 7 from J, leaving 8 bases between them. The CDR3 covers 11 residues. CDR1 is MNHEY and CDR2 is SVGAGI in the germline V gene. The CDR3 spells CASSDTRGYTF. The CDR3 DNA sequence: TGTGCCAGCAGTGATACGCGTGGCTACACCTTC.

This clone was counted between two and nine times. The rearrangement joins TRBV20-1 to TRBJ1-5; D not resolved. The CDR3 runs to 11 residues. With 0 bases removed from V and 11 bases from J, the gap between germline ends came to 8 bases. Germline V gives CDR1 DFQATT, CDR2 SNEGSKA (reference sequence). CDR3 sequence reads: CSARDRRAQHF. Written as DNA, the CDR3 is TGCAGTGCTAGAGATAGGAGGGCCCAGCATTTT.

This clone has a single count. This chain connects TRBV25-1 to TRBJ2-3; perhaps TRBD2 as D (6 bases). V shed 1 base and J shed 2 bases, with 16 bases lying between them. The CDR3 has 17 residues. Germline V gene lookup returns CDR1 MGHDK and CDR2 SYGVNS. The CDR3 is CASSELGARRDTDTQYF. Here the CDR3 DNA reads TGTGCCAGCAGTGAATTAGGGGCCCGGCGGGACACAGATACGCAGTATTTT.

CDR3 sequence reads: CARSFSPREDIDNEQFF. For the CDR3, the DNA is TGTGCCAGAAGCTTCTCCCCGCGGGAGGATATAGACAATGAGCAGTTCTTC. The gene calls are TRBV5-3 and TRBJ2-1; the match to TRBD2 covers 8 bases. TRBV5-3 is an ORF; its function is uncertain. The CDR3 has 17 residues. J gave up 5 bases and V 2 bases, and 12 bases lay outside the gene matches.

This chain joins TRBV28 and TRBJ1-4; tentatively, D is TRBD1 (5 bases). This CDR3 has 18 amino acids. Trimming removed 2 bases from V and 1 base from J, with 17 bases in between. Germline CDR1 and CDR2: MDHEN and SYDVKM. The CDR3 DNA sequence: TGTGCCAGCAGTTTAAGCCGCAGGGACGGGGGAACTAATGAAAAACTGTTTTTT. Its protein product is CASSLSRRDGGTNEKLFF.

CDR3 coding DNA: TGTGCCAGCAGCTTAAACAGGGCGGACACTGAAGCTTTCTTT. It is translated as CASSLNRADTEAFF. The rearrangement uses TRBV7-8 and TRBJ1-1, with D tentatively TRBD1 (6 bases). The CDR3 consists of 14 residues. V lost 2 bases and J lost 3, with 10 bases in between. Looked up from germline, CDR1 is SGHVS and CDR2 is FQNEAQ.

The V gene is TRBV2, the J gene TRBJ2-1; D perhaps matches TRBD2 (6 bases). The V gene lost 10 bases and the J gene lost 9 bases, with 22 bases spanning the gap. This CDR3 is built from 14 residues. CDR1 is SNHLY and CDR2 is FYNNEI in the germline V gene. The CDR3 sequence is CATALELAAGEQFF. The CDR3 coding sequence is TGTGCCACAGCGTTGGAATTAGCGGCGGGTGAGCAGTTCTTC.

The chain has TRBV11-2 and TRBJ2-4, with D perhaps matching TRBD1 (5 bases). The V and J ends lost 5 bases and 2 bases respectively, with 16 bases between them. CDR3 size: 16 residues. Germline loops: CDR1 SGHAT, CDR2 FQNNGV. CDR3 nucleotide sequence: TGTGCCAGCAGCCCCGTAAGGGGCGACACCAAAAACATTCAGTACTTC. Translation gives CASSPVRGDTKNIQYF. The complete variable domain, with remaining parts taken from reference TRBV11-2 and TRBJ2-4, reads EAGVAQSPRYKIIEKRQSVAFWCNPISGHATLYWYQQILGQGPKLLIQFQNNGVVDDSQLPKDRFSAERLKGVDSTLKIQPAKLEDSAVYLCASSPVRGDTKNIQYFGAGTRLSVL.

For this clone: Other DNA sequences from this sample encode an identical CDR3 as well. This rearrangement joins TRBV5-1 to TRBJ2-7; a weak D match, TRBD2 (5 bases). The CDR3 length is 12 residues. Between the trimmed V and J ends, which lost 2 bases and 3 bases, there was a span of 6 bases. The germline CDR1 and CDR2 sequences are SGHRS and YFSETQ. In nucleotides, the CDR3 is TGCGCCAGCAGCTTCAGCGGCTACGAGCAGTACTTC. It specifies CASSFSGYEQYF.

The chain couples TRBV10-1 to TRBJ2-1; 11 bases align to TRBD2. Trimming cost V 0 bases and J 9 bases; bases outside gene matches: 7. Germline V lookup: CDR1 WNHNN, CDR2 SYGVQD (reference sequence). This CDR3 comprises 16 residues. The CDR3 bases are TGCGCCAGCAGTGAGTCGGGGGCTAGCGGGAGGAGTGAGCAGTTCTTC. Its protein product is CASSESGASGRSEQFF.

This clone was seen a single time. The chain combines TRBV5-4 with TRBJ2-3, with D possibly matching TRBD2 (5 bases). There are 15 residues in the CDR3. V lost 0 bases, J lost 3 bases, and 11 bases lay in between. The V gene's germline CDR1 is SGHNT and CDR2 YYREEE (reference sequence). The CDR3 is CASSLEAAETDTQYF. The CDR3 region has the DNA TGTGCCAGCAGCTTGGAGGCAGCGGAGACAGATACGCAGTATTTT.

J is TRBJ1-2 and V is TRBV2; TRBD1 aligns across 9 bases. CDR1 is SNHLY, CDR2 FYNNEI, per germline. J was trimmed by 1 base and V by 4 bases; bases with no gene match: 4. The CDR3 has 15 amino acids. The DNA of the CDR3 is TGTGCCAGCAGTGCCAGGACAGGGGTTAACTATGGCTACACCTTC. It translates to CASSARTGVNYGYTF.

The chain is built from TRBV19 and TRBJ2-6, with D possibly matching TRBD1 (5 bases). CDR3 length: 16 residues. CDR1 LNHDA and CDR2 SQIVND come from the germline V gene (reference sequence). The ends were cut back, 10 bases at V and 0 bases at J, with 16 bases in the middle. CDR3 sequence: CATNGAGISGANVLTF. CDR3 sequence (DNA): TGTGCCACCAATGGGGCAGGGATCTCTGGGGCCAACGTCCTGACTTTC. Drawing the rest from reference TRBV19 and TRBJ2-6, the complete variable domain is DGGITQSPKYLFRKEGQNVTLSCEQNLNHDAMYWYRQDPGQGLRLIYYSQIVNDFQKGDIAEGYSVSREKKESFPLTVTSAQKNPTAFYLCATNGAGISGANVLTFGAGSRLTVL.

The sample holds one count of this clone. The rearrangement joins TRBV5-4 to TRBJ2-1; 8 bases are shared with TRBD1. This CDR3 spans 15 amino acids. CDR1 is SGHNT, CDR2 YYREEE, per germline (reference sequence). V lost 2 bases and J lost 9; bases outside the gene matches: 10. Written as DNA, the CDR3 is TGTGCCAGCAGCTTACCTTGGACAGGGTACGGTGAGCAGTTCTTC. Translation: CASSLPWTGYGEQFF.